A selection of T cell receptor beta chains follows, all from one sample in a study of blood T cell repertoires in COVID-19. Produced via immunoSEQ multiplex PCR; TCRdb's table is partial and in-frame only. This table has about 22,000 clones, roughly 84% appearing once. Source material: peripheral blood. The origin of the receptors is an older man with acute or convalescent COVID-19. Both conserved end residues are trimmed from each CDR3.

J gene	V gene	CDR3 protein
TRBJ2-2	TRBV27	ASRGTANTGELF
TRBJ2-3	TRBV7-2	ASSLEGQGGGTQY
TRBJ2-5	TRBV19	ASSREVQETQY
TRBJ2-5	TRBV12-3/TRBV12-4	ASSLLAGETQY
TRBJ2-3	TRBV10-2	ASSEPQGAKTDTQY
TRBJ1-5	TRBV28	ASGGTGPLSNQPQH
TRBJ2-3	TRBV5-1	ASSWTTGQDTDTQY
TRBJ2-2	TRBV5-6	ASSQGLADGTGELF
TRBJ1-5	TRBV6-5	ATRGGVGSNQPQH
TRBJ1-1	TRBV5-5	ASSLQGNTEAF
TRBJ1-5	TRBV11-2	ASSFSGQGDQPQH
TRBJ1-2	TRBV28	ASSLPTGTGISGYT
TRBJ2-2	TRBV28	ASIEPTGELF
TRBJ1-2	TRBV5-4	ASSARTGEHYGYT
TRBJ2-2	TRBV7-3	ASSRADRGLSGELF
TRBJ2-2	TRBV6-2/TRBV6-3	ASSYSRRGPVTGELF
TRBJ2-2	TRBV25-1	ASSENQAGELF
TRBJ1-4	TRBV18	ASSPRRQGAKANEKLF
TRBJ1-2	TRBV7-9	ASTPDGHFNYGYT
TRBJ1-2	TRBV30	AWSVQSSYGYT
TRBJ1-2	TRBV2	ASSELRGYGYGYT
TRBJ2-1	TRBV5-1	ASSLVLAGGPNNEQF
TRBJ1-4	TRBV2	ASSVSLGKKLF
TRBJ2-2	TRBV28	ASKAPFGNTGELF
TRBJ2-3	TRBV11-3	ASSPGQGDNTDTQY
TRBJ2-2	TRBV6-2/TRBV6-3	ASSSYRDRGNTGELF
TRBJ2-5	TRBV29-1	SADREIGTQY
TRBJ1-1	TRBV6-1	ASSEAHRGHTEAF